Listed below are T cell receptor beta chains from one sample, sequenced in a study of T-cell memory formation after mild COVID-19. TCRdb re-called the 5' RACE reads with MiXCR, one entry per CDR3 protein. The sample consists of about 82,000 distinct CDR3 sequences, roughly 13% of them appearing once. Material for sequencing was PBMCs or a T cell subset sorted from them (not recorded which). The receptors originated from a man younger than 30 who had mild COVID-19 (a few samples of this study predate the infection). Cell type and time point are not known. CDR3s include the opening cysteine and the closing phenylalanine or tryptophan. D genes are given only for firm matches. For some rows the clone size is stated as once, few or many, or as a class when expanded; others skip it.

D gene: -; clone size: few; J gene: TRBJ1-1; V gene: TRBV4-1; CDR3 DNA: TGCGCCAGCAGGGGACTGGAAGGCATGAACACTGAAGCTTTCTTT; CDR3 protein: CASRGLEGMNTEAFF
D gene: -; clone size: few; J gene: TRBJ2-1; V gene: TRBV4-1; CDR3 DNA: TGCGCCAGCAATCCCCTTGGAAGCTCCTACAATGAGCAGTTCTTC; CDR3 protein: CASNPLGSSYNEQFF
D gene: -; clone size: many; J gene: TRBJ2-1; V gene: TRBV7-6; CDR3 DNA: TGTGCCAGCAGCTTAGTCCGGGACTACAATGAGCAGTTCTTC; CDR3 protein: CASSLVRDYNEQFF
D gene: -; clone size: -; J gene: TRBJ2-5; V gene: TRBV9; CDR3 DNA: TGTGCCAGCAGCGAGGACGGGACGCACCAAGAGACCCAGTACTTC; CDR3 protein: CASSEDGTHQETQYF
D gene: -; clone size: few; J gene: TRBJ2-1; V gene: TRBV5-8; CDR3 DNA: TGTGCCAGCAGCATTCGGACAGTAAGAAATGAGCAGTTCTTC; CDR3 protein: CASSIRTVRNEQFF
D gene: TRBD2; clone size: many; J gene: TRBJ2-5; V gene: TRBV27; CDR3 DNA: TGTGCCAGCAGGACCTATAGCGGGGGGGCCCGGGAGACCCAGTACTTC; CDR3 protein: CASRTYSGGARETQYF
D gene: TRBD1; clone size: -; J gene: TRBJ1-1; V gene: TRBV29-1; CDR3 DNA: TGCAGCGTTGATACTGCAACAGGGGCTGAAGCTTTCTTT; CDR3 protein: CSVDTATGAEAFF
D gene: -; clone size: -; J gene: TRBJ2-7; V gene: TRBV29-1; CDR3 DNA: TGCAGCGTTGGTTCGGACGAGCAGTACTTC; CDR3 protein: CSVGSDEQYF
D gene: TRBD2; clone size: -; J gene: TRBJ2-2; V gene: TRBV29-1; CDR3 DNA: TGCAGCGTTGTGGGAGGGGCGATCGGTGAGCTGTTTTTT; CDR3 protein: CSVVGGAIGELFF
D gene: -; clone size: few; J gene: TRBJ1-2; V gene: TRBV6-5; CDR3 DNA: TGTGCCAGCAGTTACTCGACGCGAACAAATAACTATGGCTACACCTTC; CDR3 protein: CASSYSTRTNNYGYTF